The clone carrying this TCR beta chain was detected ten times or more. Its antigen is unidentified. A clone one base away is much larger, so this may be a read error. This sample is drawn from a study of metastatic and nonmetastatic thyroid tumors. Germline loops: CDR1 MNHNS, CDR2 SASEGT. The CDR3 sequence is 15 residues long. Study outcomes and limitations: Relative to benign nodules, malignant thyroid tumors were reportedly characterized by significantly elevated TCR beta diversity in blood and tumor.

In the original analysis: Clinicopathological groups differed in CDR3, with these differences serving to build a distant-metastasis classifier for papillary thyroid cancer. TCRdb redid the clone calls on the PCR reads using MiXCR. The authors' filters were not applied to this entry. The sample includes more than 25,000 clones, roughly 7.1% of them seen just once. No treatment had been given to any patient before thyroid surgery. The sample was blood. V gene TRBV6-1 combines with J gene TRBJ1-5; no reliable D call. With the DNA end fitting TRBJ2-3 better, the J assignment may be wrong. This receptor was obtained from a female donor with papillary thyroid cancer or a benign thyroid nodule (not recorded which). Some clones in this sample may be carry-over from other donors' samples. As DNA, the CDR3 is TGTGCCAGCAGTGTATCTGGTCATAGCAATCAGCCCCAGTATTTT. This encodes CASSVSGHSNQPQYF.